The next 27 T cell receptor beta chains were all read from a single sample in a study of T cell responses to AZD1222 COVID-19 vaccine (dated by TCRdb to about 2021). The time point label here, explained by the study, means: baseline before first vaccination. Libraries were made using the immunoSEQ multiplex PCR assay. TCRdb stores this immuneACCESS table with in-frame sequences only. Part of the clones is absent; in the studies checked, under half of the shortfall reflects unresolved V genes, and no reason is known for the rest. The sample table lists approximately 80,000 clones, around 82% of them with a count of one. 20% to 25% of the sample goes to the ten largest clones. The sample in question was peripheral blood, obtained on day 0 of AZD1222 vaccination. The origin of the receptors is an adult in good health.

The V gene is TRBV11-2, the J gene TRBJ1-1, with D tentatively TRBD1 (6 bases). The CDR3 sequence is 15 residues long. Germline assignment: CDR1 SGHAT and CDR2 FQNNGV. The V end lost 3 bases, the J end lost 1 base, and 12 bases lay between the germline ends. The CDR3 DNA reads as TGTGCCAGCAGCTTTATAACAGGGAGGAACACTGAAGCTTTCTTT. This codes for CASSFITGRNTEAFF.

The rearrangement uses TRBV2 and TRBJ1-3; the D is unclear. Trimming cost V 8 bases and J 0 bases, with 11 bases left between them. CDR1 and CDR2 (germline): SNHLY, FYNNEI. There are 14 residues in the CDR3. The CDR3 region is CASSRELSGNTIYF. The CDR3 DNA reads TGTGCCAGCTCCCGGGAACTCTCTGGAAACACCATATATTTT.

The CDR3 loop is CATSAGTGRHEQYF. In DNA, the CDR3 is TGTGCCACCAGTGCTGGGACAGGGCGACACGAGCAGTACTTC. The chain employs TRBV24-1 and TRBJ2-7; 9 bases are a match to TRBD1. The CDR3 runs 14 residues. The germline V gene encodes CDR1 KGHDR and CDR2 SFDVKD. V shed 5 bases, J shed 5 bases, and the junction held 6 bases outside the gene matches.

The CDR3 nucleotides read TGTGCCACCAGTGATGGGACTAGCGGGAGACATGAGCAGTTCTTC. This encodes CATSDGTSGRHEQFF. The J gene is TRBJ2-1, the V gene TRBV24-1, with 14 bases fitting TRBD2. CDR3 length: 15 amino acids. Trimming removed 3 bases from V and 8 bases from J; junction bases left unmatched: 2. Per the germline V gene, CDR1 is KGHDR and CDR2 is SFDVKD.

Remarks on this clone: The conserved closing phenylalanine or tryptophan is absent in this CDR3, likely reflecting a read error. Because the CDR3's place on the DNA is in doubt, the DNA is left out and the CDR3 is given as listed by TCRdb. The chain employs TRBV3-1 (or the pseudogene TRBV3-2) and TRBJ2-7; the DNA was not used to check the table's D call, TRBD2. Including both end residues, the CDR3 is 12 amino acids long. The germline V gene encodes CDR1 LGHDT and CDR2 YNNKEL (reference sequence). The CDR3 loop is CASSQGAQGLAI.

This clone has just a few counts. The chain joins TRBV28 to TRBJ1-6, with a possible D match to TRBD1 (6 bases). CDR1 is MDHEN, CDR2 SYDVKM, per germline. V was shortened by 6 bases and J by 0 bases, with 15 bases between the two germline ends. The CDR3 has 17 amino acids. In nucleotides, the CDR3 is TGTGCCAGCAGCATACGGACAGCCAGCTCCTATAATTCACCCCTCCACTTT. It translates to CASSIRTASSYNSPLHF.

This clone showed up just a few times. The chain joins TRBV29-1 to TRBJ1-1; D unclear. The V end was cut by 7 bases, the J end by 1 base, with 10 bases between. The CDR3 runs 12 residues. The V gene's germline CDR1 is SQVTM and CDR2 ANQGSEA. The CDR3 sequence is CSGRLSNTEAFF. DNA of the CDR3: TGCAGCGGGAGACTGTCGAACACTGAAGCTTTCTTT.

The chain recombines TRBV3-1 (or the pseudogene TRBV3-2) with TRBJ1-2; D gene uncertain. This CDR3 is built from 16 residues. CDR1 is LGHDT and CDR2 is YNNKEL in the germline V gene (reference sequence). Trimming removed 3 bases at V and 4 bases at J, with 18 bases between. Here the CDR3 DNA reads TGTGCCAGCAGCCATACACCCGGCAGTCGAGCCTATGGCTACACCTTC. It codes for CASSHTPGSRAYGYTF.

The rearrangement links TRBV7-9 to TRBJ2-3; D ambiguous. V gave up 2 bases and J gave up 2 bases, with 14 bases separating them. The germline CDR1 and CDR2 sequences are SEHNR and FQNEAQ (reference sequence). This CDR3 has 16 residues. The CDR3 sequence: CASSLKRHGDTDTQYF. Here the CDR3 DNA reads TGTGCCAGCAGCTTAAAAAGGCACGGAGACACAGATACGCAGTATTTT.

The chain joins TRBV5-1 to TRBJ2-2, with unresolved D. V lost 1 base and J lost 1, with 11 bases in between. The germline V gene encodes CDR1 SGHRS and CDR2 YFSETQ. The CDR3 length is 16 residues. CDR3 nucleotide sequence: TGCGCCAGCAGCTTGTCCCCAGCACTGAACACCGGGGAGCTGTTTTTT. Protein product: CASSLSPALNTGELFF. Based on the CDR3 plus reference TRBV5-1 and TRBJ2-2, the full variable domain is KAGVTQTPRYLIKTRGQQVTLSCSPISGHRSVSWYQQTPGQGLQFLFEYFSETQRNKGNFPGRFSGRQFSNSRSEMNVSTLELGDSALYLCASSLSPALNTGELFFGEGSRLTVL.

The rearrangement joins TRBV3-1 (or the pseudogene TRBV3-2) to TRBJ1-5; 12 nucleotides match TRBD1. V shed 3 bases, J shed 6 bases, and the junction held 3 bases outside the gene matches. The germline CDR1 and CDR2 sequences are LGHDT and YNNKEL (reference sequence). CDR3 size: 15 residues. Here the CDR3 reads CASSHGTGGTQPQHF. The CDR3 DNA is TGTGCCAGCAGCCATGGGACAGGGGGCACTCAGCCCCAGCATTTT.

The chain joins TRBV6-5 to TRBJ1-6; D unresolved. Germline CDR1 MNHEY, CDR2 SVGAGI. CDR3 length: 15 residues. Trimming took off 6 bases at V and 5 bases at J, with 14 bases between the two ends. The CDR3 sequence is CASSTLPGNNSPLHF. CDR3 sequence (DNA): TGTGCCAGCAGCACGCTGCCCGGGAATAATTCACCCCTCCACTTT.

In the case of this clone: One junction end disagrees with the germline gene, perhaps due to a read error. The J gene is TRBJ2-7, the V gene TRBV7-8, with no clear D. CDR1 and CDR2 (germline): SGHVS, FQNEAQ. CDR3 size: 14 residues. The CDR3 DNA reads TGTGCCAACAGCTTAGGTCCGACAACCTACGAGCAGTACTTC. This encodes CANSLGPTTYEQYF.

There are a few counts of this clone. CDR3 nucleotides: TGCGCCAGCCACTTACCCCTCCACTTT. Encoded protein: CASHLPLHF. The rearrangement links TRBV5-1 to TRBJ1-6; D gene ambiguous. The CDR3 runs to 9 residues. Germline CDR1 SGHRS, CDR2 YFSETQ. V was cut by 7 bases and J by 12 bases, with 5 bases left in between. The full variable domain, rest sourced from reference TRBV5-1 and TRBJ1-6, is KAGVTQTPRYLIKTRGQQVTLSCSPISGHRSVSWYQQTPGQGLQFLFEYFSETQRNKGNFPGRFSGRQFSNSRSEMNVSTLELGDSALYLCASHLPLHFGNGTRLTVT.

This clone was recorded a few times. This chain uses TRBV7-2 with TRBJ2-7; D is uncertain. In germline, CDR1 is SGHTA, CDR2 FQGNSA. The CDR3 consists of 12 residues. V shed 1 base and J shed 3 bases, with 4 bases lying between them. The CDR3 is CASSLVGYEQYF. In DNA form, the CDR3 reads TGTGCCAGCAGCTTAGTAGGCTACGAGCAGTACTTC.

The J gene is TRBJ2-5, the V gene TRBV5-1, with 11 bases aligning to TRBD2. Looked up from germline, CDR1 is SGHRS and CDR2 is YFSETQ. This CDR3 has 17 residues. Germline trimming cut 0 bases from V and 0 bases from J; bases unmatched to any gene: 4. The CDR3: CASSLGGLAANQETQYF. DNA of the CDR3: TGCGCCAGCAGCTTGGGGGGACTAGCGGCGAACCAAGAGACCCAGTACTTC.

The chain couples TRBV5-4 to TRBJ1-1; D unclear. The CDR3 is 14 residues long. In germline, CDR1 is SGHNT, CDR2 YYREEE (reference sequence). V lost 5 bases and J 1 base, leaving 12 bases between the germline ends. The CDR3 coding sequence is TGTGCCAGCAGTCACGGTAGGGAGAACACTGAAGCTTTCTTT. It yields the protein CASSHGRENTEAFF.

The genes are TRBV5-4 and TRBJ2-3; 7 nucleotides line up with TRBD2. The V gene's germline CDR1 is SGHNT and CDR2 YYREEE (reference sequence). There are 14 residues in the CDR3. V lost 4 bases, J lost 6 bases, and 8 bases stayed unmatched. Here the CDR3 reads CASSPGLDGDTQYF. In DNA, the CDR3 is TGTGCCAGCAGCCCCGGACTAGATGGGGATACGCAGTATTTT.

This clone was detected once. V and J are TRBV5-6 and TRBJ1-5; no reliable D call. This CDR3 has 15 residues. The V and J ends lost 0 bases and 3 bases respectively, with 10 bases between them. Germline CDR1 SGHDT, CDR2 YYEEEE. The CDR3 sequence: CASSLAWKANQPQHF. DNA for the CDR3: TGTGCCAGCAGCTTGGCCTGGAAGGCCAATCAGCCCCAGCATTTT.

The chain recombines TRBV23-1 with TRBJ2-1; D is possibly TRBD2 (5 bases). TRBV23-1 is assigned to the ORF class and has an uncertain function. CDR3 length: 15 amino acids. V dropped 0 bases and J dropped 5 bases, with 11 bases sitting between them. The CDR3 nucleotides read TGCGCCAGCAGTCAATCTACACCCGGGGACAATGAGCAGTTCTTC. It translates to CASSQSTPGDNEQFF.

This chain joins TRBV5-1 and TRBJ2-7, with D uncertain. Trimming removed 1 base from V and 1 base from J, with 6 bases in between. In germline, CDR1 is SGHRS, CDR2 YFSETQ. This CDR3 region has 13 residues. The CDR3 loop reads CASSLRQSYEQYF. In DNA, the CDR3 is TGCGCCAGCAGCTTGAGACAATCCTACGAGCAGTACTTC.

V is TRBV5-5 and J is TRBJ2-7; D not certain. Germline V gives CDR1 SGHKS, CDR2 YYEKEE (reference sequence). The CDR3 runs 14 residues. Trimming removed 5 bases at V and 0 bases at J, with 12 bases between. DNA for the CDR3: TGTGCCAGCAGGGCCGGGCCAAGCTCCTACGAGCAGTACTTC. Translation gives CASRAGPSSYEQYF.

This clone appeared a few times. The chain employs TRBV7-9 and TRBJ1-4; D is undetermined. The germline V and J ends were trimmed by 1 base and 6 bases, with 12 bases remaining between them. Germline loops: CDR1 SEHNR, CDR2 FQNEAQ (reference sequence). There are 15 residues in the CDR3. The chain's CDR3 is CASSLEPGGDEKLFF. CDR3 DNA: TGTGCCAGCAGCTTAGAACCAGGAGGCGATGAAAAACTGTTTTTT.

The rearrangement links TRBV11-2 to TRBJ1-3; D is perhaps TRBD1 (5 bases). CDR3 size: 14 residues. The ends were cut back, 5 bases at V and 2 bases at J, with 10 bases in the middle. CDR1 and CDR2 (germline): SGHAT, FQNNGV. The DNA for the CDR3 is TGTGCCAGCAGCGCCTCGGGGGCTGGAAACACCATATATTTT. Encoded protein: CASSASGAGNTIYF. Supplemented by reference TRBV11-2 and TRBJ1-3, the full variable domain reads EAGVAQSPRYKIIEKRQSVAFWCNPISGHATLYWYQQILGQGPKLLIQFQNNGVVDDSQLPKDRFSAERLKGVDSTLKIQPAKLEDSAVYLCASSASGAGNTIYFGEGSWLTVV.

The rearrangement links TRBV2 to TRBJ2-2, with D maybe TRBD1 (7 bases). CDR3 length: 14 amino acids. V lost 6 bases, J lost 3 bases, and 11 bases lay in between. CDR1 and CDR2 from the germline V gene are SNHLY and FYNNEI. Here the CDR3 reads CASRAGQHTGELFF. DNA for the CDR3: TGTGCCAGCAGGGCGGGACAGCACACCGGGGAGCTGTTTTTT.

This clone has only a few counts. The V and J genes are TRBV27 and TRBJ2-6; no definite D call. The germline V gene encodes CDR1 MNHEY and CDR2 SMNVEV (reference sequence). V was cut by 3 bases and J by 2 bases, with 11 bases left in between. The CDR3 is 16 residues long. The chain's CDR3 is CASSLNSVTGANVLTF. The CDR3 bases are TGTGCCAGCAGTTTGAACAGCGTGACTGGGGCCAACGTCCTGACTTTC.

This rearrangement joins TRBV9 to TRBJ2-1; D call uncertain. Germline V lookup: CDR1 SGDLS, CDR2 YYNGEE. V dropped 3 bases and J dropped 4 bases, with 8 bases sitting between them. The CDR3 loop spans 13 amino acids. The CDR3 region has the DNA TGTGCCAGCAGCGACTTATCTTACAATGAGCAGTTCTTC. As protein: CASSDLSYNEQFF. Supplemented by reference TRBV9 and TRBJ2-1, the full variable domain reads DSGVTQTPKHLITATGQRVTLRCSPRSGDLSVYWYQQSLDQGLQFLIQYYNGEERAKGNILERFSAQQFPDLHSELNLSSLELGDSALYFCASSDLSYNEQFFGPGTRLTVL.